These T cell receptor beta chains were read from a single sample in a study of CD8 T cells in ankylosing spondylitis. TCRdb reprocessed the 5' RACE reads via MiXCR and lists one record per CDR3 protein. The repertoire consists of roughly 230,000 distinct CDR3 sequences, with over 15% occurring once and the leading ten covering less than 35%. The material sequenced was blood, either unsorted or a sorted T cell fraction (not recorded which). The receptors come from a male donor with ankylosing spondylitis or in good health (not recorded which). The CDR3 runs from the conserved cysteine through the conserved F or W. D genes are given only for firm matches. Only part of the rows carry a size: once, few, many, or a class if the clone is expanded.

v_call	j_call	d_call	clone_size	cdr3_nt	cdr3_aa
TRBV29-1	TRBJ2-2	TRBD2	.	TGCAGCGTTGGGACTAGCGGGAGTGTCACCGGGGAGCTGTTTTTT	CSVGTSGSVTGELFF
TRBV27	TRBJ2-7	.	few	TGTGCCAGCAGTTTATCGAGCGTACACTACGAGCAGTACTTC	CASSLSSVHYEQYF
TRBV7-8	TRBJ2-1	.	.	TGTGCCAGCAGTTCTAGCGTTACGAGCTCCTACAATGAGCAGTTCTTC	CASSSSVTSSYNEQFF
TRBV20-1	TRBJ2-7	.	many	TGCAGTGCTAGAGATGTAAAAGGGTCCTTAACCGAGCAGTACTTC	CSARDVKGSLTEQYF
TRBV7-8	TRBJ2-3	.	.	TGTGCCAGCAGCTTACCTAGGGGCCCCAATACGCAGTATTTT	CASSLPRGPNTQYF
TRBV29-1	TRBJ2-1	.	few	TGCAGCGTTGAAGGGGATGAGGCTGAGCAGTTCTTC	CSVEGDEAEQFF
TRBV7-6	TRBJ2-7	.	.	TGTGCCAGCAGCTCCGGGACATATCACGAGCAGTACTTC	CASSSGTYHEQYF
TRBV12-3/TRBV12-4	TRBJ2-2	TRBD2	.	TGTGCCAGCAGTACCTTAGGGCTGTTAGCGGGAGGGCCTTCCGGGGAGCTGTTTTTT	CASSTLGLLAGGPSGELFF
TRBV4-1	TRBJ2-7	.	few	TGCGCCAGCAGCCAAGTCGGGGGGCAGGGGGCCTACGAGCAGTACTTC	CASSQVGGQGAYEQYF
TRBV7-9	TRBJ1-4	TRBD1	many	TGTGCCAGCAGCCGACAGGGAGGTGAAAAACTGTTTTTT	CASSRQGGEKLFF
TRBV14	TRBJ1-2	.	many	TGTGCCAGCAGCCAAGATCTCGCCAGCTATGGCTACACCTTC	CASSQDLASYGYTF
TRBV20-1	TRBJ2-2	TRBD2	few	TGCAGTGCTAGAGAGATATCGGCGGGAGTCGACACCGGGGAGCTGTTTTTT	CSAREISAGVDTGELFF
TRBV13	TRBJ2-3	TRBD2	.	TGTGCCAGCAGCTTATCTGTGACTAGCGACACAGATACGCAGTATTTT	CASSLSVTSDTDTQYF
TRBV4-1	TRBJ2-7	.	few	TGCGCCAGCAGCCAAGTTCTGGGGGATTACGAGCAGTACTTC	CASSQVLGDYEQYF
TRBV4-3	TRBJ2-3	TRBD2	.	TGCGCCAGCAGCCAAGCCCAACTTAGCGGGAGAGGGCCAGATACGCAGTATTTT	CASSQAQLSGRGPDTQYF
TRBV29-1	TRBJ2-3	.	few	TGCAGCATACAAGCAGATACGCAGTATTTT	CSIQADTQYF
TRBV5-6	TRBJ2-3	.	.	TGTGCCAGCAGCTTCCTTGCAAGGGAGGAAAAAGATACGCAGTATTTT	CASSFLAREEKDTQYF
TRBV9	TRBJ2-2	.	few	TGTGCCAGCAGCCCGAGACAGTTTCCGAACACCGGGGAGCTGTTTTTT	CASSPRQFPNTGELFF
TRBV7-6	TRBJ2-5	.	many	TGTGCCAGCAGCCCCCTCGAGGATTACCAGTACTTC	CASSPLEDYQYF
TRBV12-3/TRBV12-4	TRBJ2-7	.	.	TGTGCCAGCAGTCAACACCTCACGGCACTCCGGGACACCAGAACCTACGAGCAGTACTTC	CASSQHLTALRDTRTYEQYF
TRBV9	TRBJ2-2	TRBD2	.	TGTGCCAGCAGCGAGGGGACTAGCGGGATTAGCTGGGAGCTGTTTTTT	CASSEGTSGISWELFF
TRBV6-1	TRBJ2-2	.	few	TGTGCCAGCAGTGAATTTACAGGGAAGGCCGGGGAGCTGTTTTTT	CASSEFTGKAGELFF
TRBV29-1	TRBJ2-2	.	many	TGCAGCGTTGAAGGGGGGGTGACAGTGAACACCGGGGAGCTGTTTTTT	CSVEGGVTVNTGELFF
TRBV6-5	TRBJ2-2	.	.	TGTGCCAGCAGTTACCACTCTGGATACCAGAACACCGGGGAGCTGTTTTTT	CASSYHSGYQNTGELFF
TRBV11-2	TRBJ2-5	.	few	TGTGCCAGCAGCTTAGTCGCAGGGGAGTCAGAGACCCAGTACTTC	CASSLVAGESETQYF
TRBV24-1	TRBJ2-3	TRBD2	.	TGTGCCACCAGTGAAGCGCTAGCGGGAGCAGTGTCAGATACGCAGTATTTT	CATSEALAGAVSDTQYF
TRBV20-1	TRBJ2-7	.	.	TGCAGTGCTAGGTTCAGAGCCTCCTACGAGCAGTACTTC	CSARFRASYEQYF
TRBV27	TRBJ2-7	.	few	TGTGCCAGCAGTTTATCCCCGGGTTACGAGCAGTACTTC	CASSLSPGYEQYF
TRBV29-1	TRBJ2-5	.	.	TGCAGCGCCTCCGGGGCCCAAGAGACCCAGTACTTC	CSASGAQETQYF
TRBV11-1	TRBJ2-2	TRBD2	many	TGTGCCAGCAGCTTATCACCAGCGGGGGGGCCCGGGGAGCTGTTTTTT	CASSLSPAGGPGELFF
TRBV29-1	TRBJ2-6	TRBD1	few	TGCAGCGTTTACCAACAGGGGACCTCCTTCTCTGGGGCCAACGTCCTGACTTTC	CSVYQQGTSFSGANVLTF
TRBV4-2	TRBJ2-7	TRBD2	.	TGTGCCAGCAGCCAAGGCCCCCCAGCGGGAGGCTCCTACGAGCAGTACTTC	CASSQGPPAGGSYEQYF
TRBV29-1	TRBJ2-5	.	few	TGCAGCGTTGACAGGGGACTAATCCTTCAAGAGACCCAGTACTTC	CSVDRGLILQETQYF
TRBV9	TRBJ2-7	.	many	TGTGCCAGCAGCGTAGGCGGCTCCTACGAGCAGTACTTC	CASSVGGSYEQYF
TRBV7-3	TRBJ2-1	.	.	TGTGCCAGCAGCCTTCCTGCCAGGGAGCAGTTCTTC	CASSLPAREQFF
TRBV20-1	TRBJ1-2	.	.	TGCAGTGCTAGAGATGGGACAAACCCTTATGGCTACACCTTC	CSARDGTNPYGYTF
TRBV6-5	TRBJ2-4	.	.	TGTGCCAGCAGTGATTTGGGCCAGTCAAGGAACATTCAGTACTTC	CASSDLGQSRNIQYF
TRBV4-1	TRBJ1-4	TRBD1	.	TGCGCCAGCAGCCAGGACAGGGAGGTTACTAATGAAAAACTGTTTTTT	CASSQDREVTNEKLFF
TRBV4-3	TRBJ1-2	.	.	TGCGCCAGCAGCCAAGATCGTGGAGGGGTAGCTAACTATGGCTACACCTTC	CASSQDRGGVANYGYTF
TRBV6-1	TRBJ1-5	.	.	TGTGCCAGCAGTGAAGCACGGCTCAATCAGCCCCAGCATTTT	CASSEARLNQPQHF
TRBV20-1	TRBJ1-5	.	.	TGCAGTGCTAGAGAGGAAGGGCAGCATAGCAATCAGCCCCAGCATTTT	CSAREEGQHSNQPQHF
TRBV24-1	TRBJ2-2	TRBD1	few	TGTGCCACCAGGGGGACAGCCACCGGGGAGCTGTTTTTT	CATRGTATGELFF
TRBV4-2	TRBJ2-7	.	few	TGTGCCAGCAGCCAAGACGCCGGAACCTTCTCCTACGAGCAGTACTTC	CASSQDAGTFSYEQYF
TRBV24-1	TRBJ2-1	TRBD2	.	TGTGCCACCAGTGATCCCCCAGGGACTAGCGGGATTGACAATGAGCAGTTCTTC	CATSDPPGTSGIDNEQFF
TRBV4-1	TRBJ1-1	.	.	TGCGCCAGCAGCCAAGAGGGCGGCTCGATGGGGGCTTTCTTT	CASSQEGGSMGAFF
TRBV29-1	TRBJ2-7	TRBD1	few	TGCAGCGCCAGGACAGGCCTCTCCTACGAGCAGTACTTC	CSARTGLSYEQYF
TRBV12-3/TRBV12-4	TRBJ2-5	.	many	TGTGCCAGCAGTTTATCCGGCAGCCAAGAGACCCAGTACTTC	CASSLSGSQETQYF
TRBV24-1	TRBJ2-2	.	many	TGTGCCACCAGTGATTTGCGGGGAACCGGGGAGCTGTTTTTT	CATSDLRGTGELFF
TRBV5-6	TRBJ2-6	.	.	TGTGCCAGCATCCCGGAGGGGGAAGGCTCGGGCGGGGCCAACGTCCTGACTTTC	CASIPEGEGSGGANVLTF
TRBV4-2	TRBJ2-3	.	many	TGTGCCAGCAGCCAAGATTTGGACAGCAGTCTCACAGATACGCAGTATTTT	CASSQDLDSSLTDTQYF